What follows are 23 T cell receptor beta chains derived from one specimen sequenced in a study of cytomegalovirus exposure and HLA in healthy donors. Data came from immunoSEQ multiplex PCR; TCRdb stores just in-frame clones and leaves some out. Among around 150,000 clones, just under 85% were seen once, and the ten largest hold around 27%. Sequencing used PBMCs. The receptor set was obtained from a man aged 25 to 45 in good health and CMV-seropositive.

This clone was seen just once. Written as DNA, the CDR3 is TGTGCCAGCAGCCCCCGGGCTAGCGGGGGGGCTAACACCGGGGAGCTGTTTTTT. Amino acids: CASSPRASGGANTGELFF. This rearrangement joins TRBV9 to TRBJ2-2; 12 bases fit TRBD2. CDR3 length: 18 residues. Germline trimming cut 4 bases from V and 2 bases from J; bases unmatched to any gene: 9. Germline lookup yields CDR1 SGDLS and CDR2 YYNGEE.

This chain uses TRBV5-1 with TRBJ2-7; no clear D gene. Between the trimmed V and J ends, which lost 4 bases and 4 bases, there was a span of 12 bases. Germline loops: CDR1 SGHRS, CDR2 YFSETQ. This CDR3 has 13 residues. The CDR3 reads CASSEEGLYEQYF. In nucleotides, the CDR3 is TGCGCCAGCAGCGAGGAAGGTTTATACGAGCAGTACTTC.

The chain links TRBV5-1 to TRBJ2-7; tentative D call: TRBD1 (6 bases). Germline loops: CDR1 SGHRS, CDR2 YFSETQ. The V gene lost 2 bases and the J gene lost 0 bases, with 12 bases spanning the gap. There are 15 residues in the CDR3. The CDR3 nucleotides read TGCGCCAGCAGCTTTGGAAACAGGGACTCCTACGAGCAGTACTTC. Amino acids: CASSFGNRDSYEQYF.

This sequence joins TRBV6-6 and TRBJ2-1, with TRBD1 matching 8 bases. The CDR3 contains 14 residues. V dropped 6 bases and J dropped 5; count of bases not matched to a gene: 6. CDR1 and CDR2 from the germline V gene are MNHNY and SVGAGI (reference sequence). The CDR3 protein is CASRSPGQDNEQFF. CDR3 DNA: TGTGCCAGCAGGTCTCCGGGACAGGACAATGAGCAGTTCTTC.

This clone was seen a handful of times. At the DNA level, this CDR3 is encoded by other sequences in the same sample as well. The V gene is TRBV7-3, the J gene TRBJ2-7; 12 positions agree with TRBD2. This CDR3 is built from 14 residues. The junction had 0 bases not matched to a gene; V was cut back by 3 bases and J by 3 bases. Germline lookup yields CDR1 SGHTA and CDR2 FQGTGA. The DNA for the CDR3 is TGTGCCAGCAGCTTGACTAGCGGGAGCTACGAGCAGTACTTC. This encodes CASSLTSGSYEQYF.

This clone was recorded at least ten times. Relative to the germline gene, one junction end is altered; a read error may explain this. This chain joins TRBV29-1 and TRBJ1-2; TRBD1 is a possible D gene (6 bases). This CDR3 spans 13 amino acids. Germline V gives CDR1 SQVTM, CDR2 ANQGSEA. CDR3 sequence reads: CSVEDRTNYGYTF. The DNA for the CDR3 is TGCAGCGTCGAAGACAGGACTAACTATGGCTACACCTTC.

The gene calls are TRBV12-1 and TRBJ2-7; the D call of TRBD1 is as the table states it, not checked on the DNA. TRBV12-1 is a pseudogene. The length of the CDR3 is 15 residues. CDR3 in amino acids: CATIRGYPPGYEQYF. CDR3 bases: TGTGCCACGATTAGGGGGTACCCCCCGGGCTACGAGCAGTACTTC.

The chain recombines TRBV18 with TRBJ1-1; a weak D match, TRBD1 (6 bases). V was clipped by 2 bases and J by 1 base, with 11 bases between them. The CDR3 consists of 15 residues. Germline loops: CDR1 KGHSH, CDR2 LQKENI. The CDR3, as DNA: TGTGCCAGCTCACCAATGACAGGCCCGAACACTGAAGCTTTCTTT. Protein sequence: CASSPMTGPNTEAFF.

The V gene is TRBV5-4, the J gene TRBJ2-1; TRBD2 matches 12 bases. This CDR3 has 18 residues. Unmatched junction bases numbered 7, after V lost 1 base and J lost 2 bases. CDR1 is SGHNT, CDR2 YYREEE, per germline (reference sequence). CDR3 DNA: TGTGCCAGCAGCTTGCCTAGCGGGAGGGCCAGGACCTACAATGAGCAGTTCTTC. Amino acid sequence: CASSLPSGRARTYNEQFF. The variable domain in full, with the rest retrieved from reference TRBV5-4 and TRBJ2-1, is ETGVTQSPTHLIKTRGQQVTLRCSSQSGHNTVSWYQQALGQGPQFIFQYYREEENGRGNFPPRFSGLQFPNYSSELNVNALELDDSALYLCASSLPSGRARTYNEQFFGPGTRLTVL.

J is TRBJ2-5 and V is TRBV27, with a weak D call TRBD1 (7 bases). CDR1 and CDR2 from the germline V gene are MNHEY and SMNVEV (reference sequence). Trimming took off 7 bases at V and 5 bases at J, with 14 bases between the two ends. The CDR3 loop spans 13 amino acids. Here the CDR3 DNA reads TGTGCCAGCACCCCAGGGGGACTCGAGACCCAGTACTTC. Encoded protein: CASTPGGLETQYF.

V gene TRBV5-6 combines with J gene TRBJ2-5; D is possibly TRBD1 (6 bases). Germline loops: CDR1 SGHDT, CDR2 YYEEEE. The CDR3 covers 14 residues. V was clipped by 4 bases and J by 5 bases, with 15 bases between them. The chain's CDR3 is CASSKQQGYETQYF. DNA for the CDR3: TGTGCCAGCAGCAAACAACAGGGATACGAGACCCAGTACTTC.

The J gene is TRBJ2-2, the V gene TRBV11-3, with 7 bases that match TRBD2. CDR3 length: 16 residues. CDR1 is SGHNT, CDR2 YENEEA, per germline. With 2 bases clipped from V and 4 bases from J, the junction kept 7 bases outside the gene matches. The DNA of the CDR3 is TGTGCCAGCAGCTTAAGAGGGCTAGCGGTCACCGGGGAGCTGTTTTTT. The encoded protein is CASSLRGLAVTGELFF.

J is TRBJ2-7 and V is TRBV5-5; 8 bases align to TRBD1. Germline V gives CDR1 SGHKS, CDR2 YYEKEE (reference sequence). The CDR3 is 18 amino acids. V was clipped by 4 bases and J by 0 bases; unmatched bases: 15. The CDR3 loop is CASSRGLPQGAGSYEQYF. The CDR3 bases are TGTGCCAGCAGCCGGGGTCTTCCTCAGGGGGCCGGCTCCTACGAGCAGTACTTC.

The chain has TRBV25-1 and TRBJ1-1; D gene uncertain. V shed 11 bases and J shed 6 bases, with 16 bases lying between them. CDR3 length: 12 residues. The germline V gene has CDR1 MGHDK and CDR2 SYGVNS. Here the CDR3 DNA reads TGTGCCGCTGGTTCTTCCCGGGCTGAAGCTTTCTTT. It specifies CAAGSSRAEAFF.

This clone was seen many times. The DNA of the CDR3 is TGTGCCAGCAGGAACTCCGCATCTGGCGAGCAGTACTTC. Residues: CASRNSASGEQYF. The rearrangement links TRBV2 to TRBJ2-7, with no clear D. Trimming took 6 bases from V and 6 from J, leaving 15 bases between them. The V gene's germline CDR1 is SNHLY and CDR2 FYNNEI. This CDR3 has 13 residues.

This chain joins TRBV13 and TRBJ2-5, with 8 bases lining up with TRBD2. V was pared by 5 bases and J by 1 base, with 9 bases of the junction left unmatched. The length of the CDR3 is 16 residues. Germline V gives CDR1 PRHDT, CDR2 FYEKMQ (reference sequence). The CDR3 sequence is CASSPPGLAGQETQYF. The DNA of the CDR3 is TGTGCCAGCAGCCCTCCGGGGCTAGCGGGCCAAGAGACCCAGTACTTC.

This clone was detected a few times. The chain employs TRBV6-1 and TRBJ1-5; D gene ambiguous. V lost 3 bases, J lost 0 bases, and 6 bases lay in between. Germline CDR1 reads MNHNS; CDR2 reads SASEGT. The CDR3 is 14 amino acids. The CDR3 loop reads CASSESYSNQPQHF. The CDR3 DNA sequence: TGTGCCAGCAGTGAGAGTTATAGCAATCAGCCCCAGCATTTT.

Remarks on this clone: The same CDR3 also results from other DNA sequences found in this sample. This chain connects TRBV15 to TRBJ1-2; D ambiguous. V lost 4 bases, J lost 0 bases, and 3 bases lay in between. This CDR3 has 12 residues. Germline-derived CDR1 and CDR2 are LNHNV and YYDKDF (reference sequence). This CDR3 reads CATSTANYGYTF. Here the CDR3 DNA reads TGTGCCACCAGCACTGCTAACTATGGCTACACCTTC.

This clone has only one observation. The chain recombines TRBV7-9 with TRBJ1-1; a possible D gene is TRBD1 (5 bases). The CDR3 extends over 15 amino acids. The germline V and J ends were trimmed by 4 bases and 6 bases, with 18 bases remaining between them. Per germline, CDR1 SEHNR and CDR2 FQNEAQ (reference sequence). The CDR3 is CASSSAGREGPEAFF. CDR3 bases: TGTGCCAGCAGCTCGGCAGGCAGGGAGGGTCCTGAAGCTTTCTTT.

This clone showed up just a few times. V usage is TRBV2 and J usage is TRBJ1-2, with 12 bases fitting TRBD1. CDR3 length: 17 amino acids. CDR1 is SNHLY and CDR2 is FYNNEI in the germline V gene. V was clipped by 6 bases and J by 2 bases; unmatched bases: 10. The CDR3, as DNA: TGTGCCAGCAGGAGGGGGACAGGGGGCCGCGGGAACTATGGCTACACCTTC. It specifies CASRRGTGGRGNYGYTF.

The rearrangement joins TRBV2 to TRBJ2-3; tentatively, D is TRBD1 (8 bases). The germline V gene encodes CDR1 SNHLY and CDR2 FYNNEI. The CDR3 length is 15 residues. V was shortened by 6 bases and J by 9 bases, with 22 bases between the two germline ends. The CDR3 DNA is TGTGCCAGCAGAGGACTAGGGGACAGGTCGGACACGCAGTATTTT. Translated: CASRGLGDRSDTQYF.

In its sample, this clone was seen a few times. The gene calls are TRBV4-1 and TRBJ2-7; the match to TRBD1 covers 11 bases. V lost 3 bases, J lost 3 bases, and 7 bases stayed unmatched. Looked up from germline, CDR1 is MGHRA and CDR2 is YSYEKL. The CDR3 length is 16 residues. The CDR3: CASSQARGTGGYEQYF. The CDR3 bases are TGCGCCAGCAGCCAGGCTAGAGGGACAGGGGGCTACGAGCAGTACTTC.

V usage is TRBV5-1 and J usage is TRBJ2-5, with D perhaps TRBD2 (5 bases). CDR3 length: 14 residues. Germline CDR1 SGHRS, CDR2 YFSETQ. The V gene lost 2 bases and the J gene lost 2 bases, with 10 bases spanning the gap. CDR3 nucleotides: TGCGCCAGCAGCTTCCGAGGGTTTCAAGAGACCCAGTACTTC. Translating gives CASSFRGFQETQYF.